Below, 8 T cell receptor beta chains from the same sample are listed, as sequenced in a study of immune characteristics of hereditary and idiopathic chronic pancreatitis. Data came from immunoSEQ multiplex PCR; TCRdb stores just in-frame clones and leaves some out. The table includes some 15,000 clones, roughly 70% detected once. Chronic pancreatitis tissue was collected during total pancreatectomy with islet autotransplantation. Sequenced material: pancreas tissue with hereditary chronic pancreatitis. Receptor source: a human donor with chronic pancreatitis.

The gene calls are TRBV28 and TRBJ1-4; 8 positions match TRBD1. Germline-derived CDR1 and CDR2 are MDHEN and SYDVKM. Trimming removed 5 bases from V and 8 bases from J; junction bases left unmatched: 16. This CDR3 is built from 17 residues. CDR3 DNA sequence: TGTGCCAGCAGTCCCTGGACAGGGAAGATGAGGAGGGAAAAACTGTTTTTT. Translated: CASSPWTGKMRREKLFF.

A note on this clone: The same CDR3 is also encoded by other DNA sequences in this sample. The chain is built from TRBV2 and TRBJ1-1; no reliable D call. The CDR3 runs 13 residues. V dropped 4 bases and J dropped 1 base, with 7 bases sitting between them. Germline CDR1 and CDR2: SNHLY and FYNNEI. This chain's CDR3 is CASSGRQNTEAFF. In DNA form, the CDR3 reads TGTGCCAGCAGTGGACGGCAGAACACTGAAGCTTTCTTT.

This rearrangement joins TRBV19 to TRBJ2-2, with D unclear. Germline V gene sequence: CDR1 LNHDA, CDR2 SQIVND (reference sequence). The CDR3 runs to 13 residues. V was trimmed by 5 bases and J by 7 bases, leaving 11 bases between them. The DNA for the CDR3 is TGTGCCAGTAGTCCGTGGACGGGCGGGGAGCTGTTTTTT. This encodes CASSPWTGGELFF. The entire variable domain, with the rest obtained from reference TRBV19 and TRBJ2-2, is as follows: DGGITQSPKYLFRKEGQNVTLSCEQNLNHDAMYWYRQDPGQGLRLIYYSQIVNDFQKGDIAEGYSVSREKKESFPLTVTSAQKNPTAFYLCASSPWTGGELFFGEGSRLTVL.

J is TRBJ2-1 and V is TRBV19, with TRBD2 matching over 9 bases. V lost 0 bases and J lost 4; bases outside the gene matches: 7. Germline values: CDR1 LNHDA, CDR2 SQIVND (reference sequence). The CDR3 has 17 amino acids. CDR3 residues: CASSIDLASGAYNEQFF. DNA for the CDR3: TGTGCCAGTAGTATAGATTTGGCTAGCGGGGCTTACAATGAGCAGTTCTTC.

This clone was detected a few times. The chain carries TRBV28 and TRBJ1-5; 7 nucleotides line up with TRBD1. V shed 8 bases, J shed 11 bases, and the junction held 9 bases outside the gene matches. The CDR3 consists of 12 residues. The germline gives CDR1 MDHEN, CDR2 SYDVKM. CDR3 protein: CASSTGDIAQHF. The DNA for the CDR3 is TGTGCCAGCTCCACAGGGGATATAGCCCAGCATTTT.

The V and J genes are TRBV25-1 and TRBJ2-7; 7 bases fit TRBD1. The CDR3 sequence is 15 residues long. J gave up 2 bases and V 5 bases, and 9 bases lay outside the gene matches. Germline V gene sequence: CDR1 MGHDK, CDR2 SYGVNS. CDR3 sequence: CASSPVNRGTYEQYF. Here the CDR3 DNA reads TGTGCCAGCAGTCCGGTCAACAGGGGAACCTACGAGCAGTACTTC.

The rearrangement links TRBV2 to TRBJ1-6; D not resolved. The V end was cut by 6 bases, the J end by 9 bases, with 18 bases between. Germline lookup yields CDR1 SNHLY and CDR2 FYNNEI. The length of the CDR3 is 15 residues. CDR3 in amino acids: CASREGPPVGSPLHF. The CDR3 DNA is TGTGCCAGCAGGGAGGGTCCGCCCGTGGGTTCACCCCTCCACTTT.

The rearrangement uses TRBV6-6 and TRBJ2-1; 14 bases map to TRBD2. The V segment lost 6 bases and the J segment 9 bases; nucleotides outside the gene matches: 7. This CDR3 has 15 residues. The germline V gene encodes CDR1 MNHNY and CDR2 SVGAGI (reference sequence). The CDR3 nucleotides read TGTGCCAGCAGGCCGGGACTAGCGGGAGCTGGTGAGCAGTTCTTC. It codes for CASRPGLAGAGEQFF.